This TCR beta chain was documented in a study of technical replicates of blood from a few donors. The assay was immunoSEQ multiplex PCR, and TCRdb's table has in-frame clones only and misses some. This sample has some 48,000 clones, with more than 95% found just once. The CDR3 is made up of 14 amino acids. Germline V gene sequence: CDR1 GTSNPN, CDR2 SVGIG (reference sequence). V lost 4 bases and J 7 bases, leaving 18 bases between the germline ends. The rearrangement joins TRBV30 to TRBJ2-3; D is uncertain. The clonotype originates from a human donor in good health. Sequenced sample: T cells isolated from PBMCs. CDR3 nucleotide sequence: TGTGCCTGGAAGAAGCGCCCCAGAAGGCATACGCAGTATTTT. Protein sequence: CAWKKRPRRHTQYF. The full variable domain, rest sourced from reference TRBV30 and TRBJ2-3, is SQTIHQWPATLVQPVGSPLSLECTVEGTSNPNLYWYRQAAGRGLQLLFYSVGIGQISSEVPQNLSASRPQDRQFILSSKKLLLSDSGFYLCAWKKRPRRHTQYFGPGTRLTVL.